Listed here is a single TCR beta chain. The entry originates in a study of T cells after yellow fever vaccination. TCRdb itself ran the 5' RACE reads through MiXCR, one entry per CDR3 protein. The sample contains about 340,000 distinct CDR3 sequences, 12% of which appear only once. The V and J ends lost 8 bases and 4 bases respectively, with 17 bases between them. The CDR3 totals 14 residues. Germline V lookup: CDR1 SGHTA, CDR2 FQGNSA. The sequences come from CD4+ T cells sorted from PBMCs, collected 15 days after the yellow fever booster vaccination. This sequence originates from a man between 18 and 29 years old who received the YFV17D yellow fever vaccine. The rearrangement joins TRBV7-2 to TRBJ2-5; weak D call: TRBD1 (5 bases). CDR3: CASVDRKWGETQYF. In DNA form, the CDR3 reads TGTGCCAGCGTCGACAGAAAGTGGGGAGAGACCCAGTACTTC.